This entry features one T cell receptor beta chain sequence. Its antigen is as yet unknown. A much larger clone lies a single base off, so this may be a read error. Other DNA sequences of this sample code for an identical CDR3. The data derive from a study of T cell responses to AZD1222 COVID-19 vaccine. Broader study findings: Clonal diversity may have been underestimated in mostly white British donors. Unmutated variant regions are reportedly targeted by nearly half of spike-specific TCRs.

Clones were read by immunoSEQ multiplex PCR, and TCRdb kept only the in-frame ones, dropping some. The table has 150,000 or so clones, around 86% seen once. Trimming removed 1 base from V and 5 bases from J, with 3 bases in between. Germline V lookup: CDR1 LGHDT, CDR2 YNNKEL (reference sequence). The CDR3 contains 11 residues. The receptor was derived from an adult in good health. This sequence joins TRBV3-1 (or the pseudogene TRBV3-2) and TRBJ2-7; D uncertain. The specimen comprised peripheral blood, sampled on day 0 of AZD1222 vaccination. The CDR3 here is CASSQGHEQYF. CDR3 DNA: TGTGCCAGCAGCCAAGGCCACGAGCAGTACTTC.